Listed here is a single T cell receptor beta chain. The repertoire was sequenced with immunoSEQ multiplex PCR; TCRdb's copy has only in-frame clones and lacks some. The top ten clones hold roughly a tenth of a sample with 150,000 to 200,000 clones, roughly 85% of them seen once. The sample belongs to a study of blood T cell repertoires in COVID-19. Germline V lookup: CDR1 SGHTS, CDR2 YDEGEE. The CDR3 extends over 15 amino acids. V was shortened by 4 bases and J by 4 bases, with 17 bases between the two germline ends. The chain carries TRBV5-8 and TRBJ1-1, with TRBD1 as a possible D gene (6 bases). The sample taken for sequencing was peripheral blood. The clonotype originates from a woman older than 75 with active or convalescent COVID-19. CDR3 in amino acids: CASSRTTGHGTEAFF. CDR3 in DNA: TGTGCCAGCAGCCGGACAACAGGGCACGGCACTGAAGCTTTCTTT.